The 5 T cell receptor beta chains listed next were all sequenced from one sample in a study of cytomegalovirus exposure and HLA in healthy donors. The PCR was carried out with 60 Vbeta primers and 13 Jbeta primers. Only in-frame clones appear in the TCRdb table, and some are missing; sequencing was by immunoSEQ multiplex PCR. Counted here are about 200,000 clones, roughly 13% occurring once; the ten biggest clones make up 7.8%. Sequenced: PBMCs. These receptors all come from a man aged 45-65 years in good health and CMV-seropositive.

V and J are TRBV28 and TRBJ2-4; a possible D gene is TRBD1 (6 bases). CDR3 size: 15 residues. V shed 5 bases and J shed 2 bases, with 13 bases lying between them. Looked up from germline, CDR1 is MDHEN and CDR2 is SYDVKM. The DNA of the CDR3 is TGTGCCAGCAGTCCGAACAGGGATACCAAAAACATTCAGTACTTC. It codes for CASSPNRDTKNIQYF.

This clone was recorded a few times. This chain uses TRBV7-8 with TRBJ1-1, with TRBD1 matching 11 bases. CDR3 length: 14 amino acids. Germline V gene sequence: CDR1 SGHVS, CDR2 FQNEAQ. V was clipped by 10 bases and J by 3 bases; unmatched bases: 7. The CDR3 DNA follows: TGTGCCACCGTGGGGGACAGGGGGGACACTGAAGCTTTCTTT. It is translated as CATVGDRGDTEAFF.

This clone was counted a few times. Different DNA sequences within this sample yield the same CDR3. The rearrangement uses TRBV27 and TRBJ1-5; no firm D call. Germline CDR1 reads MNHEY; CDR2 reads SMNVEV (reference sequence). The CDR3 has 12 amino acids. The V end was cut by 6 bases, the J end by 4 bases, with 7 bases between. The CDR3 nucleotides read TGTGCCAGCAGGACGGGGAATCAGCCCCAGCATTTT. This codes for CASRTGNQPQHF.

The count of this clone is one. The junction shows a germline mismatch at one end, possibly a read error. The chain is built from TRBV5-1 and TRBJ1-6; D is perhaps TRBD1 (5 bases). The V gene's germline CDR1 is SGHRS and CDR2 YFSETQ. This CDR3 region has 14 residues. CDR3: CASSLELTDSPIHF. Written as DNA, the CDR3 is TGCGCCAGCAGCTTGGAACTGACAGACTCACCCATCCACTTT.

The chain employs TRBV6-6 and TRBJ1-1; 10 nucleotides match TRBD1. The ends lost 2 bases at V and 6 bases at J; junction bases unmatched: 6. CDR3 length: 15 residues. CDR1 MNHNY and CDR2 SVGAGI come from the germline V gene (reference sequence). The CDR3 DNA sequence: TGTGCCAGCAGTTACCCCGGGACAGGGGTTCCTGAAGCTTTCTTT. This sequence encodes CASSYPGTGVPEAFF.